Shown below are 7 T cell receptor beta chains from a single sample sequenced in a study of graft-versus-host responses after intestinal transplantation (dated by TCRdb to 2020 to 2023). The library came from the immunoSEQ multiplex PCR assay. TCRdb holds this immuneACCESS table with in-frame rearrangements only. Some clones are missing; in checked studies, unresolved V genes explain under half, and the rest has no known cause. For this sample there are about 98,000 clones; around 86% appear just once. Jointly, the top ten make up over 1.1% of the sample. The sample was PBMCs, taken 255 days after intestinal transplant. The receptors derive from a human patient who received an intestinal transplant, so some T cells may come from the graft donor.

The chain is built from TRBV27 and TRBJ2-7; TRBD2 agrees at 7 bases. The CDR3 covers 14 residues. Looked up from germline, CDR1 is MNHEY and CDR2 is SMNVEV (reference sequence). The V gene end was trimmed by 0 bases and the J gene end by 6 bases; junction bases not matched to a gene: 5. The CDR3: CASSLSRGWGEQYF. The CDR3 nucleotides read TGTGCCAGCAGTTTATCGCGGGGGTGGGGCGAGCAGTACTTC.

The chain couples TRBV20-1 to TRBJ1-4, with unresolved D. The CDR3 is 11 amino acids. Looked up from germline, CDR1 is DFQATT and CDR2 is SNEGSKA (reference sequence). V shed 7 bases and J shed 8 bases, with 11 bases lying between them. The CDR3 sequence is CSVPVGEKLFF. CDR3 DNA sequence: TGCAGTGTCCCGGTCGGCGAAAAACTGTTTTTT.

The V and J genes are TRBV7-2 and TRBJ2-7; 7 nucleotides match TRBD1. The trim removed 5 bases at V and 3 bases at J, leaving 7 bases unmatched. The CDR3 runs 14 residues. Germline V CDR1 and CDR2: SGHTA, FQGNSA. As DNA, the CDR3 is TGTGCCAGCAGCGTTGTTCAGGGGGACTACGAGCAGTACTTC. Encoded protein: CASSVVQGDYEQYF.

This clone was counted once. The V call is TRBV7-2, the J call TRBJ2-3, with D unresolved. In germline, CDR1 is SGHTA, CDR2 FQGNSA. Trimming left V 0 bases short and J 2 bases short, with 3 bases between. The CDR3 consists of 13 residues. The CDR3 spells CASSLAPTDTQYF. The CDR3 DNA sequence: TGTGCCAGCAGCTTAGCCCCCACAGATACGCAGTATTTT.

The V and J genes are TRBV2 and TRBJ1-6; D is possibly TRBD1 (5 bases). The CDR3 extends over 12 amino acids. V was shortened by 2 bases and J by 14 bases, with 10 bases between the two germline ends. Germline values: CDR1 SNHLY, CDR2 FYNNEI. This chain's CDR3 is CASSERGRTLHF. CDR3 coding DNA: TGTGCCAGCAGTGAAAGGGGAAGGACCCTCCACTTT.

The table lists this clone with a few counts. The DNA of the CDR3 is TGTGCCAGCAGGGCCGGACAGGGCGGGCGAGAGACCCAGTACTTC. Translated: CASRAGQGGRETQYF. The chain is built from TRBV28 and TRBJ2-5; 8 bases align to TRBD1. The CDR3 extends over 15 amino acids. J lost 4 bases, V lost 6 bases, and 10 bases had no gene match. Germline V gene sequence: CDR1 MDHEN, CDR2 SYDVKM.

This CDR3 is CASTVSARRTGVFGPHHNTGELFF. CDR3 bases: TGTGCCAGTACCGTATCCGCGCGTAGGACAGGGGTTTTTGGGCCGCATCATAACACCGGGGAGCTGTTTTTT. The chain uses TRBV19 and TRBJ2-2; 9 positions agree with TRBD1. Looked up from germline, CDR1 is LNHDA and CDR2 is SQIVND (reference sequence). J lost 2 bases, V lost 7 bases, and 32 bases had no gene match. This CDR3 is built from 24 residues. Looking up the rest from reference TRBV19 and TRBJ2-2 gives the full variable domain: DGGITQSPKYLFRKEGQNVTLSCEQNLNHDAMYWYRQDPGQGLRLIYYSQIVNDFQKGDIAEGYSVSREKKESFPLTVTSAQKNPTAFYLCASTVSARRTGVFGPHHNTGELFFGEGSRLTVL.